The 17 T cell receptor beta chains given below trace back to one sample, sequenced in a study of vaccination effects on CD4 cells after COVID-19. Produced via immunoSEQ multiplex PCR; TCRdb's table is partial and in-frame only. Here the sample spans tens of thousands of clones, around 74% being singletons. The antigens of these receptors remain unknown. The ViraFEST assay expanded antigen-specific CD4+ T cells with viral peptide pools before sequencing. Following an approximately ten-day culture, CD4+ T cells were purified. The study found no prior SARS-CoV-2 infection in the vaccine recipients, who tested negative for nucleocapsid antibodies. Material: CD4+ T cells from PBMCs cultured with HCoV-NL63 spike peptides, obtained before COVID-19 vaccination. The receptors come from a human donor who received a COVID-19 vaccine.

This clone is a singleton in its sample. The chain links TRBV6-1 to TRBJ2-6; D is ambiguous. This CDR3 spans 14 amino acids. V was pared by 1 base and J by 8 bases, with 9 bases between. Germline V gene sequence: CDR1 MNHNS, CDR2 SASEGT. For the CDR3, the DNA is TGTGCCAGCAGTGAAGTCCCGTCCCCCAACGTCCTGACTTTC. The encoded protein is CASSEVPSPNVLTF.

The V gene is TRBV29-1, the J gene TRBJ2-2; 9 bases match TRBD2. J was trimmed by 6 bases and V by 5 bases; bases with no gene match: 4. The CDR3 loop spans 13 amino acids. The V gene's germline CDR1 is SQVTM and CDR2 ANQGSEA. CDR3: CSVKAGGAGELFF. CDR3 sequence (DNA): TGCAGCGTTAAAGCGGGAGGAGCCGGGGAGCTGTTTTTT.

V is TRBV4-1 and J is TRBJ1-5, with D possibly TRBD1 on 6 matching bases. The V and J ends lost 3 bases and 1 base respectively, with 13 bases between them. Germline lookup yields CDR1 MGHRA and CDR2 YSYEKL. This CDR3 is built from 16 residues. CDR3 DNA: TGCGCCAGCAGCCACCGAGCGGGGGCCAGCAATCAGCCCCAGCATTTT. Amino acids: CASSHRAGASNQPQHF.

This chain links TRBV10-3 with TRBJ2-2, with 8 bases fitting TRBD1. The length of the CDR3 is 12 residues. With V trimmed by 9 bases and J by 6 bases, 3 bases remained unmatched. The germline V gene has CDR1 ENHRY and CDR2 SYGVKD. For the CDR3, the DNA is TGTGCCATTCGGGACAGGCCCGGGGAGCTGTTTTTT. This translates into CAIRDRPGELFF.

The chain uses TRBV11-2 and TRBJ2-5; D is uncertain. The CDR3 length is 13 residues. Trimming took off 1 base at V and 4 bases at J, with 7 bases between the two ends. Germline V CDR1 and CDR2: SGHAT, FQNNGV. The CDR3 DNA follows: TGTGCCAGCAGCTTAGGGCGATTAGAGACCCAGTACTTC. It specifies CASSLGRLETQYF.

This rearrangement joins TRBV3-1 (or the pseudogene TRBV3-2) to TRBJ1-1, with 7 positions matching TRBD1. Looked up from germline, CDR1 is LGHDT and CDR2 is YNNKEL (reference sequence). After removal of 4 bases from V and 5 bases from J, the junction contained 10 bases not matched to a gene. The length of the CDR3 is 15 residues. CDR3 coding DNA: TGTGCCAGCAGCCCAGACGGGACAGCTTTTACTGAAGCTTTCTTT. Its translation is CASSPDGTAFTEAFF.

This chain links TRBV5-1 with TRBJ2-2, with D tentatively TRBD1 (6 bases). V lost 0 bases to trimming and J lost 7 bases, with 10 bases between them. The CDR3 contains 14 residues. Germline V gene data show CDR1 as SGHRS and CDR2 as YFSETQ. The CDR3 here is CASSLGGHNGELFF. CDR3 in DNA: TGCGCCAGCAGCTTGGGGGGACATAACGGGGAGCTGTTTTTT.

In its sample, this clone was seen a few times. The rearrangement joins TRBV25-1 to TRBJ2-7, with D perhaps TRBD1 (6 bases). The CDR3 is 16 amino acids. Trimming stripped 2 bases from V and 0 bases from J, with 14 bases between. CDR1 and CDR2 (germline): MGHDK, SYGVNS. CDR3 bases: TGTGCCAGCAGTGAAGAACAGGGTGTTAGCTCCTACGAGCAGTACTTC. Translating gives CASSEEQGVSSYEQYF.

Here the CDR3 DNA reads TGTGCCAGCTCACGGGGCGGCCAGTATGGCTACACCTTC. Protein: CASSRGGQYGYTF. The chain couples TRBV18 to TRBJ1-2, with TRBD1 as a possible D gene (5 bases). CDR1 KGHSH and CDR2 LQKENI come from the germline V gene. V gave up 4 bases and J gave up 5 bases, with 11 bases separating them. The CDR3 runs 13 residues.

The chain recombines TRBV4-1 with TRBJ1-5; perhaps TRBD1 as D (6 bases). Trimming cost V 0 bases and J 5 bases, with 11 bases left between them. The CDR3 contains 15 residues. Germline loops: CDR1 MGHRA, CDR2 YSYEKL. The CDR3 DNA is TGCGCCAGCAGCCAAGATAGGGGGGGGCATCAGCCCCAGCATTTT. This encodes CASSQDRGGHQPQHF.

V and J are TRBV6-5 and TRBJ2-2; 9 nucleotides line up with TRBD2. V lost 8 bases, J lost 5 bases, and 9 bases stayed unmatched. Germline assignment: CDR1 MNHEY and CDR2 SVGAGI. The CDR3 loop spans 15 amino acids. CDR3 nucleotides: TGTGCCAGCGTCTCCCGGCTAGCGGGGACCGGGGAGCTGTTTTTT. Translation: CASVSRLAGTGELFF.

Details on this clone: One end of the junction is discordant with germline, which a read error may explain. V gene TRBV2 combines with J gene TRBJ1-1, with a tentative D call TRBD1 (5 bases). The CDR3 extends over 13 amino acids. The germline V gene has CDR1 SNHLY and CDR2 FYNNEI. The CDR3 here is CAGGRQPNTEAFF. The DNA for the CDR3 is TGCGCGGGGGGTCGACAGCCGAACACTGAAGCTTTCTTT.

By sample share, this clone is medium-sized. The rearrangement joins TRBV6-5 to TRBJ1-5; 8 positions match TRBD1. The CDR3 contains 15 residues. After removal of 6 bases from V and 4 bases from J, the junction contained 8 bases not matched to a gene. Germline-derived CDR1 and CDR2 are MNHEY and SVGAGI. In DNA form, the CDR3 reads TGTGCCAGCAGATGGGACAGGCGGAGTAATCAGCCCCAGCATTTT. It yields the protein CASRWDRRSNQPQHF.

The chain recombines TRBV6-5 with TRBJ1-4, with a tentative D call TRBD1 (5 bases). This CDR3 has 15 residues. CDR1 is MNHEY and CDR2 is SVGAGI in the germline V gene. Trimming pared 0 bases from V and 7 bases from J, leaving 12 bases between. The CDR3 nucleotides read TGTGCCAGCAGTTACTCGTCGGGGGAAGGTGAAAAACTGTTTTTT. Protein product: CASSYSSGEGEKLFF.

The chain carries TRBV5-8 and TRBJ1-2; D is perhaps TRBD1 (6 bases). Per the germline V gene, CDR1 is SGHTS and CDR2 is YDEGEE. CDR3 length: 17 amino acids. V was pared by 5 bases and J by 0 bases, with 20 bases between. CDR3 nucleotides: TGTGCCAGCAGGCGGACAGATTATGTGCTTTCTAACTATGGCTACACCTTC. This encodes CASRRTDYVLSNYGYTF.

Here the CDR3 reads CASSPGQGSSYEQYF. DNA for the CDR3: TGTGCCAGCAGCCCGGGACAGGGGAGCTCCTACGAGCAGTACTTC. The genes are TRBV7-9 and TRBJ2-7, with 10 bases lining up with TRBD1. Germline trimming cut 5 bases from V and 0 bases from J; bases unmatched to any gene: 4. Germline V gene sequence: CDR1 SEHNR, CDR2 FQNEAQ (reference sequence). CDR3 size: 15 residues. The full variable domain, rest sourced from reference TRBV7-9 and TRBJ2-7, is DTGVSQNPRHKITKRGQNVTFRCDPISEHNRLYWYRQTLGQGPEFLTYFQNEAQLEKSRLLSDRFSAERPKGSFSTLEIQRTEQGDSAMYLCASSPGQGSSYEQYFGPGTRLTVT.

The J gene is TRBJ1-1, the V gene TRBV5-1; 10 nucleotides align to TRBD1. V shed 4 bases, J shed 10 bases, and the junction held 7 bases outside the gene matches. Germline V gene lookup returns CDR1 SGHRS and CDR2 YFSETQ. There are 13 residues in the CDR3. CDR3 loop: CASSHPDRGRAFF. CDR3 nucleotide sequence: TGCGCCAGCAGCCACCCAGACAGGGGGCGAGCTTTCTTT.